Shown below are 24 T cell receptor beta chains from a single sample sequenced in a study of CD8+CD57+ T cells in acquired aplastic anemia. Only patients with CD8+CD57+ cell expansion on flow cytometry were chosen for sequencing. CDR3 and TCR beta VDJ profiling relied on genomic DNA as the template. MiXCR was run by TCRdb on the reads, yielding one entry per CDR3 protein. The repertoire holds 190,000 or so distinct CDR3 sequences, with 48% as singletons. Sequencing input: sorted CD4+, CD8+, or CD8+CD57+ T cells (not recorded which) from PBMCs. These receptors were obtained from a human donor with aplastic anemia.

As DNA, the CDR3 is TGTGCCAGCAGCTTGGCGGGACAGATGAACACTGAAGCTTTCTTT. Translating it yields CASSLAGQMNTEAFF. The V gene is TRBV5-5, the J gene TRBJ1-1; 7 nucleotides line up with TRBD1. Germline values: CDR1 SGHKS, CDR2 YYEKEE (reference sequence). The junction had 2 bases not matched to a gene; V was cut back by 0 bases and J by 0 bases. The length of the CDR3 is 15 residues.

The V gene is TRBV25-1, the J gene TRBJ1-1; D call uncertain. CDR1 is MGHDK and CDR2 is SYGVNS in the germline V gene. V lost 2 bases and J 4 bases, leaving 17 bases between the germline ends. The CDR3 has 16 amino acids. The CDR3 DNA reads as TGTGCCAGCAGTGAAACAAGGGTAGGGCGGGGCACTGAAGCTTTCTTT. This gives the protein CASSETRVGRGTEAFF.

CDR3: CASSLDQGNEQFF. The DNA of the CDR3 is TGTGCCAGCAGCTTAGATCAGGGGAATGAGCAGTTCTTC. The V and J genes are TRBV7-6 and TRBJ2-1, with a possible D match to TRBD1 (6 bases). V lost 1 base and J 7 bases, leaving 8 bases between the germline ends. The CDR3 spans 13 residues. Germline V gene sequence: CDR1 SGHVS, CDR2 FNYEAQ.

This chain links TRBV7-2 with TRBJ2-7; D call uncertain. Germline loops: CDR1 SGHTA, CDR2 FQGNSA. The CDR3 runs to 12 residues. V lost 8 bases and J 0 bases, leaving 8 bases between the germline ends. For the CDR3, the DNA is TGTGCCAGCGGATTGAGCTCCTACGAGCAGTACTTC. Translated, it gives CASGLSSYEQYF.

This chain uses TRBV29-1 with TRBJ1-1; 7 bases map to TRBD1. Germline assignment: CDR1 SQVTM and CDR2 ANQGSEA. V was clipped by 4 bases and J by 0 bases; unmatched bases: 11. The length of the CDR3 is 16 residues. The chain's CDR3 is CSVGNRGGKMNTEAFF. The DNA for the CDR3 is TGCAGCGTTGGTAACAGGGGAGGCAAAATGAACACTGAAGCTTTCTTT.

Many counts were recorded for this clonotype. J is TRBJ1-3 and V is TRBV5-6; D call uncertain. Trimming left V 0 bases short and J 3 bases short, with 13 bases between. This CDR3 has 16 residues. Germline assignment: CDR1 SGHDT and CDR2 YYEEEE. The CDR3 DNA follows: TGTGCCAGCAGCTTGGCTCCGGTTGTGAGTGGAAACACCATATATTTT. This encodes CASSLAPVVSGNTIYF.

This clonotype has a count of ten or more. The V gene is TRBV5-6, the J gene TRBJ2-6; D is undetermined. V was cut by 0 bases and J by 2 bases, with 12 bases left in between. CDR3 length: 17 residues. Germline CDR1 SGHDT, CDR2 YYEEEE. CDR3 DNA: TGTGCCAGCAGCTTGGTTCCTGTCCGCCCTGGGGCCAACGTCCTGACTTTC. Translation: CASSLVPVRPGANVLTF.

This clonotype was seen ten or more times. The chain links TRBV5-1 to TRBJ2-6; 8 bases are shared with TRBD1. The CDR3 consists of 19 residues. Germline CDR1 and CDR2: SGHRS and YFSETQ. Trimming at V came to 4 bases and at J to 4 bases, leaving 16 bases not matched to a gene. The CDR3 sequence is CASSRMTQGADSGANVLTF. The CDR3 DNA is TGCGCCAGCAGCCGAATGACGCAGGGGGCAGATTCCGGGGCCAACGTCCTGACTTTC.

The CDR3 bases are TGTGCCAGTAGACCCGGGACAGGTAGCAATCAGCCCCAGCATTTT. Protein sequence: CASRPGTGSNQPQHF. V usage is TRBV19 and J usage is TRBJ1-5, with 8 bases matching TRBD1. The V and J ends lost 6 bases and 0 bases, in that order; junction bases with no gene match: 4. Looked up from germline, CDR1 is LNHDA and CDR2 is SQIVND (reference sequence). CDR3 length: 15 residues. Combining the CDR3 with reference TRBV19 and TRBJ1-5 gives the whole variable domain DGGITQSPKYLFRKEGQNVTLSCEQNLNHDAMYWYRQDPGQGLRLIYYSQIVNDFQKGDIAEGYSVSREKKESFPLTVTSAQKNPTAFYLCASRPGTGSNQPQHFGDGTRLSIL.

In its sample, this clonotype was seen a few times. This chain links TRBV18 with TRBJ2-4; the D gene is possibly TRBD1 (6 bases). In germline, CDR1 is KGHSH, CDR2 LQKENI. This CDR3 spans 16 amino acids. V lost 3 bases and J 4 bases, leaving 16 bases between the germline ends. Written as DNA, the CDR3 is TGTGCCAGCTCACCCCAGGGGCGGGTGTTAAAAAACATTCAGTACTTC. The encoded protein is CASSPQGRVLKNIQYF.

There are many counts of this clonotype. The V and J genes are TRBV30 and TRBJ1-1; 8 bases align to TRBD1. The CDR3 runs to 11 residues. Germline V lookup: CDR1 GTSNPN, CDR2 SVGIG (reference sequence). The ends lost 7 bases at V and 5 bases at J; junction bases unmatched: 3. CDR3 DNA: TGTGCCTCTACAGGGGGAACTGAAGCTTTCTTT. Protein sequence: CASTGGTEAFF. Based on the CDR3 plus reference TRBV30 and TRBJ1-1, the full variable domain is SQTIHQWPATLVQPVGSPLSLECTVEGTSNPNLYWYRQAAGRGLQLLFYSVGIGQISSEVPQNLSASRPQDRQFILSSKKLLLSDSGFYLCASTGGTEAFFGQGTRLTVV.

Worth noting for this clonotype: Mismatch with germline at one junction end may stem from a read error. This sequence joins TRBV7-6 and TRBJ2-5; D is perhaps TRBD1 (7 bases). The CDR3 has 12 amino acids. Germline V CDR1 and CDR2: SGHVS, FNYEAQ. CDR3 in DNA: TGTGCCGGCAGGGGGGATGGAGGGACCCAGTACTTC. Protein sequence: CAGRGDGGTQYF.

The genes are TRBV12-3 or TRBV12-4 and TRBJ1-2, with D unresolved. The CDR3 is 15 amino acids. V was shortened by 3 bases and J by 7 bases, with 18 bases between the two germline ends. Here the CDR3 reads CASSFMQATPIGYTF. The CDR3 nucleotides are TGTGCCAGCAGTTTCATGCAGGCCACCCCGATTGGCTACACCTTC.

For this clonotype: This may be a read error: a much more frequent sequence differs by one nucleotide. The V and J genes are TRBV11-1 and TRBJ2-1; TRBD2 is a possible D gene (5 bases). The CDR3 extends over 17 amino acids. Germline loops: CDR1 SGHAT, CDR2 FQDESV (reference sequence). This chain's CDR3 is CASSSGIFWESKTERFF. The DNA of the CDR3 is TGTGCCAGCAGTTCGGGTATTTTTTGGGAGTCAAAAACTGAGCGGTTCTTC.

The CDR3 spells CASSQEPWGSYEQYF. For the CDR3, the DNA is TGTGCCAGCAGCCAAGAACCTTGGGGCTCCTACGAGCAGTACTTC. V is TRBV3-1 and J is TRBJ2-7, with D hard to call. Germline assignment: CDR1 LGHDT and CDR2 YNNKEL (reference sequence). V was trimmed by 0 bases and J by 0 bases, leaving 9 bases between them. The CDR3 spans 15 residues.

V gene TRBV24-1 combines with J gene TRBJ2-3; 10 bases align to TRBD2. Germline loops: CDR1 KGHDR, CDR2 SFDVKD. There are 13 residues in the CDR3. V lost 7 bases and J lost 5; bases outside the gene matches: 2. As DNA, the CDR3 is TGTGCCACCAGCCCTAGCGGGAGAGATACGCAGTATTTT. It specifies CATSPSGRDTQYF.

This clonotype was observed many times. This chain links TRBV29-1 with TRBJ2-7; D unresolved. Per the germline V gene, CDR1 is SQVTM and CDR2 is ANQGSEA. The germline V and J ends were trimmed by 4 bases and 2 bases, with 12 bases remaining between them. The CDR3 runs 13 residues. The CDR3 spells CSVAGNYPYEQYF. The CDR3 DNA reads as TGCAGCGTTGCTGGGAACTACCCCTACGAGCAGTACTTC.

Remarks on this clonotype: The conserved phenylalanine or tryptophan is not found at the CDR3 terminus, so this likely reflects a read error. The genes are TRBV10-3 and TRBJ2-7; unclear D gene. The V end lost 6 bases, the J end lost 2 bases, and 5 bases lay between the germline ends. The CDR3 is 11 amino acids. Germline-derived CDR1 and CDR2 are ENHRY and SYGVKD. This chain's CDR3 is CAISDTYEQYL. In DNA, the CDR3 is TGTGCCATCAGCGACACCTACGAGCAGTACCTC.

This clonotype was recorded many times. The chain couples TRBV20-1 to TRBJ1-2, with TRBD1 identical over 9 bases. This CDR3 region has 12 residues. Unmatched junction bases numbered 7, after V lost 6 bases and J lost 8 bases. Germline loops: CDR1 DFQATT, CDR2 SNEGSKA (reference sequence). The CDR3 loop reads CSAPGTGRGYTF. In DNA form, the CDR3 reads TGCAGTGCCCCCGGGACAGGGAGAGGCTACACCTTC.

The chain is built from TRBV7-2 and TRBJ2-5; 9 bases line up with TRBD2. V lost 7 bases to trimming and J lost 1 base; unmatched junction nucleotides: 7. Germline CDR1 reads SGHTA; CDR2 reads FQGNSA. This CDR3 spans 15 amino acids. The DNA of the CDR3 is TGTGCCAGCAACACACAAGCGGGGGGCCAAGAGACCCAGTACTTC. Translating it yields CASNTQAGGQETQYF.

This sequence joins TRBV6-1 and TRBJ2-3, with 11 bases identical to TRBD2. There are 18 residues in the CDR3. The germline CDR1 and CDR2 sequences are MNHNS and SASEGT. V lost 1 base, J lost 2 bases, and 8 bases stayed unmatched. Here the CDR3 DNA reads TGTGCCAGCAGTGAAGGAAGGGCTAGCGGGGGGTTCACAGATACGCAGTATTTT. Amino acids: CASSEGRASGGFTDTQYF.

The chain joins TRBV2 to TRBJ2-1, with D hard to call. Looked up from germline, CDR1 is SNHLY and CDR2 is FYNNEI. CDR3 length: 10 residues. V was cut by 9 bases and J by 9 bases, with 9 bases left in between. The CDR3 here is CASQRVEQFF. In nucleotides, the CDR3 is TGTGCCAGTCAACGAGTTGAGCAGTTCTTC.

The CDR3: CSVAIMNTEAFF. As DNA, the CDR3 is TGCAGCGTTGCCATCATGAACACTGAAGCTTTCTTT. This sequence joins TRBV29-1 and TRBJ1-1; D gene unclear. The germline gives CDR1 SQVTM, CDR2 ANQGSEA. This CDR3 spans 12 amino acids. V shed 4 bases and J shed 0 bases, with 6 bases lying between them.

This clonotype was observed at least ten times. The genes are TRBV19 and TRBJ2-1; 7 bases map to TRBD1. The CDR3 loop spans 15 amino acids. Germline trimming cut 4 bases from V and 4 bases from J; bases unmatched to any gene: 7. Germline values: CDR1 LNHDA, CDR2 SQIVND (reference sequence). The CDR3, as DNA: TGTGCCAGTAGTAGGACAGGTCGAGGGTACAATGAGCAGTTCTTC. Amino acid sequence: CASSRTGRGYNEQFF.